This T cell receptor (beta chain) is drawn from a study of OX40 agonist ivuxolimab in advanced cancers. Across the whole study: Treatment received earlier with anti-PD-1, anti-PD-L1 or anti-CTLA-4 agents was allowed, and 40% had some. Partial responses were recorded for three patients, including one with hepatocellular carcinoma and two with cutaneous melanoma.

This table comes from immunoSEQ multiplex PCR, and its TCRdb copy is limited to in-frame clones, with some not included. This sample carries about 34,000 clones, approximately 90% of them seen once, and the ten largest clones take about 9.6%. The sample holds one count of this clone. Its antigen remains unidentified. CDR3 size: 16 residues. Between the trimmed V and J ends, which lost 0 bases and 0 bases, there was a span of 9 bases. Germline CDR1 is MNHEY and CDR2 is SMNVEV (reference sequence). Points from the study as a whole: There were also nonresponders showing low normalized T-cell clonal expansion.

The sampling schedule covered blood at baseline, cycle 4 day 1, and cycle 7 day 1. The TCR was taken from an adult with an advanced solid tumor such as melanoma, head and neck, liver or kidney cancer. The chain couples TRBV27 to TRBJ2-1, with D hard to call. The specimen was CD4+ or CD8+ T cells sorted from blood, collected in a trial of the OX40 agonist ivuxolimab. CDR3 protein: CASSLSWAVSYNEQFF. DNA for the CDR3: TGTGCCAGCAGTTTATCTTGGGCGGTCTCCTACAATGAGCAGTTCTTC.